A single sample gave rise to the 10 T cell receptor beta chains below, sequenced in a study of CD4 T cells in relation to SARS-CoV-2 and coronaviruses. The unexposed donors gave CD4+ T cells in about 2011-2019, prior to COVID-19. The repertoire was sequenced with immunoSEQ multiplex PCR; TCRdb's copy has only in-frame clones and lacks some. The sample lists about 59,000 clones, roughly 88% seen once, with around 1.5% in the top ten. Material: memory CD4+ T cells from PBMCs. The source is a human donor in good health.

This clone came up once. CDR3 sequence: CASNSAGRRPYEQYF. In nucleotides, the CDR3 is TGTGCCAGCAACTCGGCGGGGCGGAGACCCTACGAGCAGTACTTC. The V and J genes are TRBV27 and TRBJ2-7; D possibly corresponds to TRBD2 (6 bases). The germline CDR1 and CDR2 sequences are MNHEY and SMNVEV (reference sequence). The CDR3 length is 15 residues. Trimming took 7 bases from V and 2 from J, leaving 18 bases between them.

This chain joins TRBV28 and TRBJ2-1, with 8 bases aligning to TRBD2. The CDR3 length is 15 residues. The germline CDR1 and CDR2 sequences are MDHEN and SYDVKM. Losses at the gene ends were 8 bases for V and 4 bases for J; bases not matched to a gene: 10. This CDR3 reads CASYTGGRVYNEQFF. The CDR3 bases are TGTGCCAGCTACACGGGAGGGCGGGTTTACAATGAGCAGTTCTTC.

V is TRBV4-2 and J is TRBJ2-1, with 7 positions matching TRBD1. There are 13 residues in the CDR3. CDR1 and CDR2 (germline): LGHNA, YNFKEQ. Germline trimming cut 5 bases from V and 8 bases from J; bases unmatched to any gene: 6. CDR3 in DNA: TGTGCCAGCAGCAGGGGGCGATTCGATGAGCAGTTCTTC. Translation gives CASSRGRFDEQFF.

The V call is TRBV2, the J call TRBJ2-7, with 9 bases that match TRBD1. Germline V gives CDR1 SNHLY, CDR2 FYNNEI. This CDR3 is built from 14 residues. V shed 6 bases and J 5 bases; nucleotides not matched to a gene: 8. The CDR3 reads CASRVYRGLDEQYF. CDR3 nucleotides: TGTGCCAGCAGGGTATACAGGGGGCTGGACGAGCAGTACTTC.

The CDR3 coding sequence is TGTGCCAGCAGCCGATCTACCCAAGAGACCCAGTACTTC. Translating it yields CASSRSTQETQYF. This rearrangement joins TRBV2 to TRBJ2-5; D not resolved. V was trimmed by 6 bases and J by 1 base, leaving 9 bases between them. Germline values: CDR1 SNHLY, CDR2 FYNNEI. This CDR3 region has 13 residues.

This clone was detected only once. The chain combines TRBV27 with TRBJ1-1; D is undetermined. Germline loops: CDR1 MNHEY, CDR2 SMNVEV (reference sequence). V was cut by 0 bases and J by 6 bases, with 11 bases left in between. This CDR3 region has 14 residues. The CDR3 region is CASSLSSIGAEAFF. DNA for the CDR3: TGTGCCAGCAGTTTATCATCCATTGGGGCTGAAGCTTTCTTT.

The genes are TRBV6-5 and TRBJ1-6; D is unresolved. Trimming took off 7 bases at V and 0 bases at J, with 7 bases between the two ends. Germline CDR1 and CDR2: MNHEY and SVGAGI. This CDR3 comprises 14 residues. Here the CDR3 DNA reads TGTGCCAGCACCCACCGCTCCTATAATTCACCCCTCCACTTT. Amino acid sequence: CASTHRSYNSPLHF.

The chain carries TRBV7-2 and TRBJ2-5, with 9 bases fitting TRBD2. V dropped 5 bases and J dropped 4; count of bases not matched to a gene: 11. This CDR3 is built from 16 residues. Germline values: CDR1 SGHTA, CDR2 FQGNSA. CDR3 sequence (DNA): TGTGCCAGCAGCCCACATCAGGGACTAGCCTCAGAGACCCAGTACTTC. The encoded protein is CASSPHQGLASETQYF.

This chain connects TRBV19 to TRBJ1-4; the match to TRBD1 covers 7 bases. In germline, CDR1 is LNHDA, CDR2 SQIVND (reference sequence). The CDR3 loop spans 17 amino acids. The J segment lost 0 bases and the V segment lost 4 bases, leaving 8 bases of the junction unmatched. The CDR3 sequence is CASSNWDRTTTNEKLFF. The DNA of the CDR3 is TGTGCCAGTAGTAATTGGGACAGAACAACAACTAATGAAAAACTGTTTTTT.

This clone was counted once. V gene TRBV3-1 (or the pseudogene TRBV3-2) combines with J gene TRBJ2-5; weak D call: TRBD2 (6 bases). The length of the CDR3 is 17 residues. Trimming stripped 4 bases from V and 1 base from J, with 19 bases between. CDR1 and CDR2 from the germline V gene are LGHDT and YNNKEL (reference sequence). The CDR3 DNA reads TGTGCCAGCAGCCCACCTAGATCGCGGGACTTCCAAGAGACCCAGTACTTC. This gives the protein CASSPPRSRDFQETQYF.